The 6 T cell receptor beta chains below all came from one sample that was sequenced in a study of cytomegalovirus exposure and HLA in healthy donors. Amplification used 60 Vbeta primers and 13 Jbeta primers. The protocol was immunoSEQ multiplex PCR, while the TCRdb copy is restricted to in-frame clones and leaves out a portion. Recorded here are about 53,000 clones; the top ten clones represent less than 2.5%. Specimen: PBMCs. The receptors originated from a young woman in good health and CMV-seronegative.

The chain joins TRBV6-1 to TRBJ1-1; tentatively, D is TRBD1 (5 bases). Trimming shortened V by 2 bases and J by 13 bases, and 20 bases separated the two germline ends. The germline V gene has CDR1 MNHNS and CDR2 SASEGT. The CDR3 length is 14 residues. The CDR3 here is CASSESGGARNDFF. CDR3 nucleotides: TGTGCCAGCAGTGAATCAGGAGGGGCGCGCAACGATTTCTTT.

This rearrangement joins TRBV19 to TRBJ2-5; D is perhaps TRBD1 (6 bases). This CDR3 spans 15 amino acids. CDR1 is LNHDA and CDR2 is SQIVND in the germline V gene (reference sequence). With 4 bases removed from V and 3 bases from J, the gap between germline ends came to 15 bases. The CDR3 DNA is TGTGCCAGTAGTAACGCGTCGAGGGGGAAAGAGACCCAGTACTTC. This encodes CASSNASRGKETQYF.

The CDR3, as DNA: TGTGCCAGCAGCTCCTCCCGGGCGGGAGGTACAGATACGCAGTATTTT. Protein product: CASSSSRAGGTDTQYF. The chain combines TRBV5-4 with TRBJ2-3, with 8 bases matching TRBD2. V shed 3 bases and J 3 bases; nucleotides not matched to a gene: 9. The CDR3 contains 16 residues. Per the germline V gene, CDR1 is SGHNT and CDR2 is YYREEE (reference sequence).

This chain's CDR3 is CASSKGDYGYTF. The CDR3 DNA is TGTGCCAGCAGTAAAGGGGACTATGGCTACACCTTC. The gene calls are TRBV6-6 and TRBJ1-2; D possibly corresponds to TRBD1 (5 bases). There are 12 residues in the CDR3. The V and J ends lost 5 bases and 3 bases respectively, with 7 bases between them. Germline CDR1 reads MNHNY; CDR2 reads SVGAGI (reference sequence).

The rearrangement links TRBV7-9 to TRBJ2-1; tentative D call: TRBD2 (6 bases). Trimming took off 4 bases at V and 1 base at J, with 17 bases between the two ends. From germline, CDR1 is SEHNR and CDR2 FQNEAQ (reference sequence). The CDR3 runs to 17 residues. This CDR3 is CASSSHRDWLSYNEQFF. The CDR3 coding sequence is TGTGCCAGCAGCTCTCACCGGGACTGGCTATCCTACAATGAGCAGTTCTTC.

The chain combines TRBV28 with TRBJ2-7, with TRBD1 matching over 9 bases. V shed 5 bases, J shed 5 bases, and the junction held 10 bases outside the gene matches. The CDR3 extends over 15 amino acids. Looked up from germline, CDR1 is MDHEN and CDR2 is SYDVKM. CDR3 nucleotides: TGTGCCAGCAGTGGTCCCGGACAGGGGTTCAACGAGCAGTACTTC. It translates to CASSGPGQGFNEQYF.